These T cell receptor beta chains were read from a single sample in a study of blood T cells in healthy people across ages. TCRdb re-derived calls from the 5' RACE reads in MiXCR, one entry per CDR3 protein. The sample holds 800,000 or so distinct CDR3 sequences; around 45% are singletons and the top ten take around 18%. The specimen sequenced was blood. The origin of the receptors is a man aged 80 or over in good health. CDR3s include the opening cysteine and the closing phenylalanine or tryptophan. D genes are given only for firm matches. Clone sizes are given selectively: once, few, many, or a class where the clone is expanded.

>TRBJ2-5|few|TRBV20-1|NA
CSAKRGETQYF
TGCAGTGCTAAGCGCGGCGAGACCCAGTACTTC
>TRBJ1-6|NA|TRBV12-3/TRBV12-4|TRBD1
CASSLADRAGSPLHF
TGTGCCAGCAGTTTAGCAGACAGGGCTGGTTCACCCCTCCACTTT
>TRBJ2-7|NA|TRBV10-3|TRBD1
CAISGPDRDTYEQYF
TGTGCCATCAGTGGTCCGGACAGGGATACCTACGAGCAGTACTTC
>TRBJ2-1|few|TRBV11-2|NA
CASNLFAGPLPYNEQFF
TGTGCCAGCAACTTATTTGCGGGCCCTCTTCCCTACAATGAGCAGTTCTTC
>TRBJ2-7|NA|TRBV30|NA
CAWSSTAYEQYF
TGTGCCTGGAGTTCGACCGCCTACGAGCAGTACTTC
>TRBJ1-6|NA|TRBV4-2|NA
CASSQDEGDHSPLHF
TGTGCCAGCAGCCAAGATGAGGGTGACCATTCACCCCTCCACTTT
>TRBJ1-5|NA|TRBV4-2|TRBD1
CASSQEGQGYQPQHF
TGTGCCAGCAGCCAAGAGGGACAGGGTTATCAGCCCCAGCATTTT
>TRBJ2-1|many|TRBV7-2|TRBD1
CASSRTGQHFYNEQFF
TGTGCCAGCAGTCGAACGGGACAGCACTTCTACAATGAGCAGTTCTTC
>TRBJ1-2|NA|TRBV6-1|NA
CASSEVLEDGGYGYTF
TGTGCCAGCAGTGAGGTCTTAGAGGACGGAGGGTATGGCTACACCTTC
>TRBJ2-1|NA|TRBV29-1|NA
CSVAEQAGGEQFF
TGCAGCGTTGCGGAGCAGGCTGGGGGTGAGCAGTTCTTC
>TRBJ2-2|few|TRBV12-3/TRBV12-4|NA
CASSGGALTSTGELFF
TGTGCCAGCAGTGGGGGCGCGCTCACATCCACCGGGGAGCTGTTTTTT
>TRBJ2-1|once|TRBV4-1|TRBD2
CASGRPGLAEVEQFF
TGCGCCAGCGGCCGACCGGGACTAGCAGAAGTTGAGCAGTTCTTC
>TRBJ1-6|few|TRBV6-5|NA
CASQGRQSSSPLHF
TGTGCCAGCCAGGGGCGACAATCCAGCTCACCCCTCCACTTT
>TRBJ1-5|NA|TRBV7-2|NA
CASSNGPFQERPQHF
TGTGCCAGCAGCAACGGGCCTTTTCAGGAGAGGCCCCAGCATTTT
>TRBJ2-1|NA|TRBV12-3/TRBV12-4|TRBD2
CASRQTSVDYNEQFF
TGTGCCAGCAGACAGACTAGCGTAGACTACAATGAGCAGTTCTTC